This T cell receptor beta chain came from a study of blood T cell repertoires in COVID-19. The overall study: Donors of Cohort 3 who recovered were those that had two negative PCRs, clearance, or symptom resolution. Acute and convalescent COVID-19 specimens originated in the United States, Italy and Spain.

The participants were between about 18 and 90 years old and came from under 25 US areas. Losses at the gene ends were 4 bases for V and 8 bases for J; bases not matched to a gene: 10. In germline, CDR1 is MNHNS, CDR2 SASEGT. The CDR3 runs 17 residues. Produced via immunoSEQ multiplex PCR; TCRdb's table is partial and in-frame only. The data hold fewer than 200,000 clones, with 86% observed a single time. This receptor was obtained from a woman aged 40 to 49 in a cohort exposed to, infected with or recovered from COVID-19 (not recorded which). The V and J genes are TRBV6-1 and TRBJ2-1, with 14 bases aligning to TRBD2. Sample: PBMCs or T cells enriched from blood (not recorded which). The CDR3 is CASSVKGTSGSMHEQFF. For the CDR3, the DNA is TGTGCCAGCAGTGTAAAAGGGACTAGCGGGAGTATGCATGAGCAGTTCTTC.